Sequencing of this T cell receptor beta chain was carried out in a study of blood T cell repertoires in COVID-19. Data came from immunoSEQ multiplex PCR; TCRdb stores just in-frame clones and leaves some out. The table shows about 270,000 clones, with roughly 86% occurring only once. The germline CDR1 and CDR2 sequences are SGHKS and YYEKEE (reference sequence). V gave up 3 bases and J gave up 3 bases, with 16 bases separating them. The CDR3 extends over 16 amino acids. Specimen: PBMCs or T cells enriched from blood (not recorded which). The V and J genes are TRBV5-5 and TRBJ1-5, with D hard to call. The sequence derives from a woman between 25 and 40 years old who had recovered from COVID-19. As DNA, the CDR3 is TGTGCCAGCAGCTCGGATATCGGACTGACCAATCAGCCCCAGCATTTT. Translated: CASSSDIGLTNQPQHF. Variable domain in full (rest from reference TRBV5-5 and TRBJ1-5): DAGVTQSPTHLIKTRGQQVTLRCSPISGHKSVSWYQQVLGQGPQFIFQYYEKEERGRGNFPDRFSARQFPNYSSELNVNALLLGDSALYLCASSSDIGLTNQPQHFGDGTRLSIL.